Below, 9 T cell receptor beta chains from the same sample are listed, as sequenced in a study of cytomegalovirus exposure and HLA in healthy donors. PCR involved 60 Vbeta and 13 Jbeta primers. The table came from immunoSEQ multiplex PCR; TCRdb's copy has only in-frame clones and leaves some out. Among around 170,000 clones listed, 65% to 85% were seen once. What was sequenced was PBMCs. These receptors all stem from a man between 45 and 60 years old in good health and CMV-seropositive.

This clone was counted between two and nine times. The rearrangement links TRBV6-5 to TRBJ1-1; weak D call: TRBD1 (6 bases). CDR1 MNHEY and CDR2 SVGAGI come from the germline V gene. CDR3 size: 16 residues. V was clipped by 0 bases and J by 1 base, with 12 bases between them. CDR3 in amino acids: CASSYSRGGRNTEAFF. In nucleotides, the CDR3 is TGTGCCAGCAGTTACTCTCGCGGGGGCCGGAACACTGAAGCTTTCTTT.

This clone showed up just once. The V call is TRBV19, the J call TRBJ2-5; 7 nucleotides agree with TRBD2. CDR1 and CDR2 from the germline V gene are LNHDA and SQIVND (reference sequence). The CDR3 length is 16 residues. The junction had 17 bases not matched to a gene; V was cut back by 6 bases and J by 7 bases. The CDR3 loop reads CASSREEKIWIGTQYF. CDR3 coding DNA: TGTGCCAGTAGCCGGGAGGAAAAGATCTGGATAGGGACCCAGTACTTC.

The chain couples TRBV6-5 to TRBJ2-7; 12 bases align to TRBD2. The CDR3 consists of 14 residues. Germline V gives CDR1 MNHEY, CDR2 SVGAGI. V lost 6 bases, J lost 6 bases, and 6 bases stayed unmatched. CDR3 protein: CASSPGLAGREQYF. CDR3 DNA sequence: TGTGCCAGCAGCCCGGGACTAGCGGGTCGCGAGCAGTACTTC.

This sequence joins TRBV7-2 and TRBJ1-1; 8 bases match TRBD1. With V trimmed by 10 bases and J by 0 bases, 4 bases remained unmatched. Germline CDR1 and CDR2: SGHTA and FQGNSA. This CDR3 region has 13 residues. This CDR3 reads CATDRGLNTEAFF. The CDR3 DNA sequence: TGTGCCACTGACAGGGGCTTGAACACTGAAGCTTTCTTT.

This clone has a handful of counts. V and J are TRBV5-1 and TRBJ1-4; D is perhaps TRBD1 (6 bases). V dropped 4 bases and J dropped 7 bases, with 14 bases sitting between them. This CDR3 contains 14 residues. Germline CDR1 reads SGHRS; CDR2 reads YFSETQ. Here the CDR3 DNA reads TGCGCCAGCAGCCTACAGGGCCTAGGTGAAAAACTGTTTTTT. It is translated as CASSLQGLGEKLFF.

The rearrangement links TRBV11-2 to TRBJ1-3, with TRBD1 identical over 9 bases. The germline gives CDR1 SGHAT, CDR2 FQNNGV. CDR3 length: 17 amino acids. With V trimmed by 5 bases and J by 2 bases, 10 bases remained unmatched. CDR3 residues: CASSARTGEIAGNTIYF. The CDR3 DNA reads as TGTGCCAGCAGCGCCCGGACAGGGGAAATAGCTGGAAACACCATATATTTT.

CDR3 sequence: CASSFKGAGGYTF. CDR3 nucleotides: TGTGCCAGCAGTTTCAAGGGGGCGGGCGGCTACACCTTC. J is TRBJ1-2 and V is TRBV27; 7 bases line up with TRBD1. Germline trimming cut 3 bases from V and 8 bases from J; bases unmatched to any gene: 6. The CDR3 extends over 13 amino acids. Germline V gene sequence: CDR1 MNHEY, CDR2 SMNVEV (reference sequence).

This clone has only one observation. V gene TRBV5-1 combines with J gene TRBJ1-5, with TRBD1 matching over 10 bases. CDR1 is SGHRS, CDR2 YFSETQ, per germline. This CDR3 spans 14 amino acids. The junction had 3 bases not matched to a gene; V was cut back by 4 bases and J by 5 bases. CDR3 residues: CASSPDRGDQPQHF. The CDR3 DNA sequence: TGCGCCAGCAGCCCGGACAGGGGGGATCAGCCCCAGCATTTT.

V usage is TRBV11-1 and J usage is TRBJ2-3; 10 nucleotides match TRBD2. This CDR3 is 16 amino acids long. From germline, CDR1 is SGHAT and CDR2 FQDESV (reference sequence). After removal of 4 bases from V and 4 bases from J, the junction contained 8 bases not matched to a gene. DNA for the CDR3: TGTGCCAGCAGCTCTCTAGCGGGAGCGGGCGCAGATACGCAGTATTTT. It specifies CASSSLAGAGADTQYF.